These T cell receptor beta chains were read from a single sample in a study of PD-1 blockade in mismatch repair-deficient tumors. This table comes from immunoSEQ multiplex PCR, and its TCRdb copy is limited to in-frame clones, with some not included. The sample consists of some 27,000 clones, approximately 84% of them appearing once. This specimen was PBMCs, taken before pembrolizumab treatment. The receptor set was obtained from an adult with mismatch repair-deficient cancer. The CDR3 runs from the conserved cysteine through the conserved F or W. The D gene is left open where the match is weak. Size is stated for part of the rows, as once, few or many counts, or as a class when the clone is expanded.

clone size: NA
J gene: TRBJ2-7
D gene: NA
V gene: TRBV5-1
CDR3 DNA: TGCGCCAGCAGCTTGGGTCGGGGGTCCTACGAGCAGTACTTC
CDR3 protein: CASSLGRGSYEQYF

clone size: NA
J gene: TRBJ2-1
D gene: NA
V gene: TRBV7-9
CDR3 DNA: TGTGCCAGCAGCTTACTAGCTTGGGAGCAGTTCTTC
CDR3 protein: CASSLLAWEQFF

clone size: NA
J gene: TRBJ1-5
D gene: TRBD1
V gene: TRBV28
CDR3 DNA: TGTGCCAGCAGTTTTGCGACAGGGAGAGGTCAGCCCCAGCATTTT
CDR3 protein: CASSFATGRGQPQHF

clone size: NA
J gene: TRBJ2-3
D gene: NA
V gene: TRBV7-3
CDR3 DNA: TGTGCCAGCAGCTTTTTCGCAGATACGCAGTATTTT
CDR3 protein: CASSFFADTQYF

clone size: NA
J gene: TRBJ1-5
D gene: NA
V gene: TRBV10-2
CDR3 DNA: TGCGCCAGCAGAACGACAGACCTCCCGGGGGGGCCCCAGCATTTT
CDR3 protein: CASRTTDLPGGPQHF

clone size: NA
J gene: TRBJ1-1
D gene: TRBD1
V gene: TRBV28
CDR3 DNA: TGTGCCAGCAGTACCCTGGGGGACAGGGCTGAAGCTTTCTTT
CDR3 protein: CASSTLGDRAEAFF

clone size: NA
J gene: TRBJ2-2
D gene: TRBD1
V gene: TRBV7-3
CDR3 DNA: TGTGCCAGCAGCAAACTAACAGGGGGCGCGGGCGGGGAGCTGTTTTTT
CDR3 protein: CASSKLTGGAGGELFF

clone size: NA
J gene: TRBJ2-7
D gene: TRBD2
V gene: TRBV6-1
CDR3 DNA: TGTGCCAGCAGTGAATCACTAGCGGGAGGGCCTCGTTCTGGCGAGCAGTACTTC
CDR3 protein: CASSESLAGGPRSGEQYF

clone size: NA
J gene: TRBJ1-1
D gene: NA
V gene: TRBV5-4
CDR3 DNA: TGTGCCAGCACAAAGACAGGAGGGAACACTGAAGCTTTCTTT
CDR3 protein: CASTKTGGNTEAFF

clone size: NA
J gene: TRBJ2-1
D gene: TRBD2
V gene: TRBV19
CDR3 DNA: TGTGCCAGTACCTCCGGGACTAGCGCGATCAATGAGCAGTTCTTC
CDR3 protein: CASTSGTSAINEQFF

clone size: once
J gene: TRBJ2-1
D gene: NA
V gene: TRBV11-3
CDR3 DNA: TGTGCCAGCAGCTTGGGCGGGCTATCCTACAATGAGCAGTTCTTC
CDR3 protein: CASSLGGLSYNEQFF

clone size: NA
J gene: TRBJ2-1
D gene: NA
V gene: TRBV9
CDR3 DNA: TGTGCCAGCAGCGTAGAAGGTCGGACGAGGCGGGAACAGTTCTTC
CDR3 protein: CASSVEGRTRREQFF

clone size: NA
J gene: TRBJ1-3
D gene: TRBD1
V gene: TRBV9
CDR3 DNA: TGTGCCAGCAGCCCTGGGGACAGATTCTCTGGAAACACCATATATTTT
CDR3 protein: CASSPGDRFSGNTIYF

clone size: NA
J gene: TRBJ2-3
D gene: NA
V gene: TRBV15
CDR3 DNA: TGTGCCACCAGCAGAGATGTTCGGACAGTTAGCACAGATACGCAGTATTTT
CDR3 protein: CATSRDVRTVSTDTQYF

clone size: few
J gene: TRBJ2-5
D gene: TRBD2
V gene: TRBV27
CDR3 DNA: TGTGCCAGCAGTTCGGCTAAAACTCCCGGACTAGGGGAGACCCAGTACTTC
CDR3 protein: CASSSAKTPGLGETQYF

clone size: NA
J gene: TRBJ2-2
D gene: NA
V gene: TRBV7-3
CDR3 DNA: TGTGCCAGCAGCTTCGGGAACACCGGGGAGCTGTTTTTT
CDR3 protein: CASSFGNTGELFF

clone size: NA
J gene: TRBJ2-1
D gene: NA
V gene: TRBV4-2
CDR3 DNA: TGTGCCAGCAGCTCTCCCTTGACGGGAGCCTACAATGAGCAGTTCTTC
CDR3 protein: CASSSPLTGAYNEQFF

clone size: NA
J gene: TRBJ1-2
D gene: TRBD1
V gene: TRBV5-5
CDR3 DNA: TGTGCCAGCAGCCCTACCGGGACAGGGGTTGGAGCTAACTATGGCTACACCTTC
CDR3 protein: CASSPTGTGVGANYGYTF

clone size: NA
J gene: TRBJ2-1
D gene: TRBD1
V gene: TRBV19
CDR3 DNA: TGTGCCAGTAGTATAATGGGACAGGGTTCGAATGAGCAGTTCTTC
CDR3 protein: CASSIMGQGSNEQFF

clone size: NA
J gene: TRBJ2-5
D gene: TRBD2
V gene: TRBV28
CDR3 DNA: TGTGCCAGCAGTCTCCGGGGTGCGGGACTACGTAAAGAGACCCAGTACTTC
CDR3 protein: CASSLRGAGLRKETQYF

clone size: NA
J gene: TRBJ1-1
D gene: NA
V gene: TRBV18
CDR3 DNA: TGTGCCAGCTCACCACCAGGTCGACAGAACACTGAAGCTTTCTTT
CDR3 protein: CASSPPGRQNTEAFF

clone size: NA
J gene: TRBJ2-7
D gene: TRBD2
V gene: TRBV27
CDR3 DNA: TGTGCCAGCAGTACCCGCCCCGGGACTAGGTCCTACGAGCAGTACTTC
CDR3 protein: CASSTRPGTRSYEQYF

clone size: once
J gene: TRBJ1-1
D gene: NA
V gene: TRBV21-1
CDR3 DNA: TGTGCCAGCAGGCCCGCGGGGAACACTGAAGCTTTCTTT
CDR3 protein: CASRPAGNTEAFF

clone size: NA
J gene: TRBJ2-7
D gene: NA
V gene: TRBV21-1
CDR3 DNA: TGTGCCAGCAGCATCCGGGACTCCTCCTCCTACGAGCAGTACTTC
CDR3 protein: CASSIRDSSSYEQYF

clone size: NA
J gene: TRBJ1-2
D gene: NA
V gene: TRBV6-1
CDR3 DNA: TGTGCCAGCAGTGAACAGTACGTAGGGGACTTAAACTATGGCTACACCTTC
CDR3 protein: CASSEQYVGDLNYGYTF

clone size: NA
J gene: TRBJ2-7
D gene: NA
V gene: TRBV18
CDR3 DNA: TGTGCCAGCTCACGATTACTCGGGAAAGAGGTCGGCGAGCAGTACTTC
CDR3 protein: CASSRLLGKEVGEQYF

clone size: NA
J gene: TRBJ1-5
D gene: NA
V gene: TRBV28
CDR3 DNA: TGTGCCAGCAGTTTACCAACCGGTAACAATCAGCCCCAGCATTTT
CDR3 protein: CASSLPTGNNQPQHF

clone size: NA
J gene: TRBJ1-2
D gene: TRBD1
V gene: TRBV11-3
CDR3 DNA: TGTGCCAGCAGCTTTTGGACAGGGAGAGGAGAAGGCTACACCTTC
CDR3 protein: CASSFWTGRGEGYTF

clone size: NA
J gene: TRBJ2-7
D gene: TRBD2
V gene: TRBV5-1
CDR3 DNA: TGCGCCAGCAGCTTGGGGGACTACTCCTACGAGCAGTACTTC
CDR3 protein: CASSLGDYSYEQYF

clone size: NA
J gene: TRBJ1-3
D gene: NA
V gene: TRBV7-9
CDR3 DNA: TGTGCCAGCACCCCAGGGGACTCTGGAAACACCATATATTTT
CDR3 protein: CASTPGDSGNTIYF

clone size: NA
J gene: TRBJ1-5
D gene: NA
V gene: TRBV28
CDR3 DNA: TGTGCCAGCAGTCCCCCCCCTGGAGTGCGGGGAATTCAGCCCCAGCATTTT
CDR3 protein: CASSPPPGVRGIQPQHF

clone size: NA
J gene: TRBJ2-2
D gene: NA
V gene: TRBV18
CDR3 DNA: TGTGCCAGCTCACTCATCAGGAACACCGGGGAGCTGTTTTTT
CDR3 protein: CASSLIRNTGELFF

clone size: NA
J gene: TRBJ1-2
D gene: NA
V gene: TRBV4-1
CDR3 DNA: TGCGCCAGCAGCCAAGGGCAAGGGCTCGGGGGTGGCTACACCTTC
CDR3 protein: CASSQGQGLGGGYTF

clone size: NA
J gene: TRBJ1-2
D gene: NA
V gene: TRBV11-3
CDR3 DNA: TGTGCCAGCAGCTTAGGATGGCAGAACTATGGCTACACCTTC
CDR3 protein: CASSLGWQNYGYTF

clone size: NA
J gene: TRBJ1-1
D gene: NA
V gene: TRBV28
CDR3 DNA: TGTGCCTCCAGCAGTCCTGCACGGAGGGGAGAAGCTTTCTTT
CDR3 protein: CASSSPARRGEAFF

clone size: NA
J gene: TRBJ2-7
D gene: NA
V gene: TRBV11-2
CDR3 DNA: TGTGCCAGCAGCTTAGGCCTAGTTGGGTACGAGCAGTACTTC
CDR3 protein: CASSLGLVGYEQYF

clone size: NA
J gene: TRBJ2-3
D gene: TRBD2
V gene: TRBV7-7
CDR3 DNA: TGTGCTAGCAGCGCGGGAGGGCGAAAAGATACGCAGTATTTT
CDR3 protein: CASSAGGRKDTQYF

clone size: NA
J gene: TRBJ1-5
D gene: TRBD1
V gene: TRBV2
CDR3 DNA: TGTGCCAGCAGGAGACAGGGGGTACAGCCCCAGCATTTT
CDR3 protein: CASRRQGVQPQHF

clone size: few
J gene: TRBJ2-7
D gene: NA
V gene: TRBV18
CDR3 DNA: TGTGCCAGCTCACCTATCCGGGACTTAACTACCTACGAGCAGTACTTC
CDR3 protein: CASSPIRDLTTYEQYF

clone size: NA
J gene: TRBJ2-2
D gene: NA
V gene: TRBV19
CDR3 DNA: TGTGCCAGTAGCCCACTTGCTAGCGCCACGAACACCGGGGAGCTGTTTTTT
CDR3 protein: CASSPLASATNTGELFF

clone size: NA
J gene: TRBJ2-1
D gene: NA
V gene: TRBV4-1
CDR3 DNA: TGCGCCAGCAGCCAAGATCTAGAAGGGGATGAGCAGTTCTTC
CDR3 protein: CASSQDLEGDEQFF

clone size: NA
J gene: TRBJ1-5
D gene: NA
V gene: TRBV7-2
CDR3 DNA: TGTGCCAGCAGCTTAAGGGGGGGCTGGGGTAGCAATCAGCCCCAGCATTTT
CDR3 protein: CASSLRGGWGSNQPQHF

clone size: NA
J gene: TRBJ2-1
D gene: NA
V gene: TRBV5-1
CDR3 DNA: TGCGCCAGCAGGGACGGTAGACGGGGCTCCTACAATGAGCAGTTCTTC
CDR3 protein: CASRDGRRGSYNEQFF

clone size: NA
J gene: TRBJ2-7
D gene: TRBD2
V gene: TRBV11-3
CDR3 DNA: TGTGCCAGCAGCTTAGTATGGACTAGCGGGAGTATGGGCGAGCAGTACTTC
CDR3 protein: CASSLVWTSGSMGEQYF

clone size: once
J gene: TRBJ1-1
D gene: NA
V gene: TRBV9
CDR3 DNA: TGTGCCAGCACCCCCAGGCAGGGGAACACTGAAGCTTTCTTT
CDR3 protein: CASTPRQGNTEAFF

clone size: once
J gene: TRBJ1-6
D gene: NA
V gene: TRBV5-8
CDR3 DNA: TGTGCCAGCAGCTTCAGCGGGGACATCTATAATTCACCCCTCCACTTT
CDR3 protein: CASSFSGDIYNSPLHF

clone size: NA
J gene: TRBJ2-7
D gene: TRBD2
V gene: TRBV30
CDR3 DNA: TGTGCCTGGAGTGGCCCTAGGAATGTAGCGGGGAGGAACGTTGGCTACGAGCAGTACTTC
CDR3 protein: CAWSGPRNVAGRNVGYEQYF

clone size: NA
J gene: TRBJ2-6
D gene: NA
V gene: TRBV19
CDR3 DNA: TGTGCCAGTCCATTAGGGGTCGGTAGGGTTCCACCTGGGGCCAACGTCCTGACTTTC
CDR3 protein: CASPLGVGRVPPGANVLTF

clone size: NA
J gene: TRBJ2-1
D gene: NA
V gene: TRBV7-9
CDR3 DNA: TGTGCCAGCAGCTTAGTCTCCAGACTTTTCTCCTACAATGAGCAGTTCTTC
CDR3 protein: CASSLVSRLFSYNEQFF

clone size: few
J gene: TRBJ2-7
D gene: TRBD1
V gene: TRBV18
CDR3 DNA: TGTGCCAGCTCACTTTCCGGGACAGGGAGGAACGAGCAGTACTTC
CDR3 protein: CASSLSGTGRNEQYF

clone size: NA
J gene: TRBJ2-1
D gene: NA
V gene: TRBV12-2
CDR3 DNA: TGTGCAAGTCGCTTACAGGGCCGGGCGGGGGAGCAGTTCTTC
CDR3 protein: CASRLQGRAGEQFF

clone size: NA
J gene: TRBJ2-1
D gene: NA
V gene: TRBV4-2
CDR3 DNA: TGTGCCAGCAGCCAAGAAGGCGGGGATTACAATGAGCAGTTCTTC
CDR3 protein: CASSQEGGDYNEQFF

clone size: NA
J gene: TRBJ1-6
D gene: TRBD1
V gene: TRBV5-1
CDR3 DNA: TGCGCCAGCAGCCGAGCAGGGGGCAGTAATTCACCCCTCCACTTT
CDR3 protein: CASSRAGGSNSPLHF

clone size: NA
J gene: TRBJ1-4
D gene: TRBD1
V gene: TRBV5-4
CDR3 DNA: TGTGCCAGCAGCTCGGGACAGGCGACTAATGAAAAACTGTTTTTT
CDR3 protein: CASSSGQATNEKLFF

clone size: NA
J gene: TRBJ1-1
D gene: TRBD1
V gene: TRBV10-3
CDR3 DNA: TGTGCCATCAGGGGACAGCCGAACACTGAAGCTTTCTTT
CDR3 protein: CAIRGQPNTEAFF

clone size: few
J gene: TRBJ2-7
D gene: TRBD2
V gene: TRBV10-3
CDR3 DNA: TGTGCCATCAGTGGAGGTCTAGCGGTAGAGGAGCAGTACTTC
CDR3 protein: CAISGGLAVEEQYF

clone size: NA
J gene: TRBJ2-3
D gene: TRBD1
V gene: TRBV10-3
CDR3 DNA: TGTGCCATCATTTTAATCTCCGGGACAGGGCCTCAACGAGACACAGATACGCAGTATTTT
CDR3 protein: CAIILISGTGPQRDTDTQYF

clone size: NA
J gene: TRBJ2-7
D gene: NA
V gene: TRBV5-1
CDR3 DNA: TGCGCCAGCAGCTTGGAAGGGGCCTACGAGCAGTACTTC
CDR3 protein: CASSLEGAYEQYF

clone size: few
J gene: TRBJ2-7
D gene: TRBD2
V gene: TRBV7-9
CDR3 DNA: TGTGCCAGCCTGGGACTAGCGGGAGGCCGCTACGAGCAGTACTTC
CDR3 protein: CASLGLAGGRYEQYF

clone size: once
J gene: TRBJ1-2
D gene: TRBD1
V gene: TRBV28
CDR3 DNA: TGTGCCAGCAGTTCCCCAACCCCAAGACAGGGACAACCCTATGGCTACACCTTC
CDR3 protein: CASSSPTPRQGQPYGYTF